This passage covers 14 T cell receptor beta chains from one sample sequenced in a study of blood T cell repertoires in COVID-19. Method: immunoSEQ multiplex PCR; TCRdb's copy keeps in-frame clones and lacks some. The sample lists fewer than 200,000 clones, about 80% occurring once. The source material was peripheral blood. Every receptor here comes from a woman in her sixties or seventies with acute or convalescent COVID-19.

Only a few counts were recorded for this clone. The chain links TRBV7-2 to TRBJ2-2; the match to TRBD2 covers 13 bases. Per the germline V gene, CDR1 is SGHTA and CDR2 is FQGNSA. Unmatched junction bases numbered 2, after V lost 1 base and J lost 6 bases. The CDR3 totals 16 residues. Here the CDR3 DNA reads TGTGCCAGCAGCTTAGGGACTAGCGGGAGATCCGGGGAGCTGTTTTTT. It specifies CASSLGTSGRSGELFF.

This sequence joins TRBV3-1 (or the pseudogene TRBV3-2) and TRBJ2-5, with 7 bases lining up with TRBD1. CDR3 length: 14 residues. Germline CDR1 LGHDT, CDR2 YNNKEL (reference sequence). J was trimmed by 5 bases and V by 1 base; bases with no gene match: 4. CDR3 sequence reads: CASSQGQGWETQYF. The CDR3 DNA reads as TGTGCCAGCAGCCAAGGACAGGGTTGGGAGACCCAGTACTTC.

The J gene is TRBJ2-3, the V gene TRBV6-5; possibly TRBD2 for D (6 bases). Germline CDR1 MNHEY, CDR2 SVGAGI. Trimming shortened V by 7 bases and J by 5 bases, and 19 bases separated the two germline ends. The CDR3 is 15 residues long. In nucleotides, the CDR3 is TGTGCCAGCAAACCGGGGAGGCCCGGGAGAGATACGCAGTATTTT. Its protein product is CASKPGRPGRDTQYF.

The CDR3 DNA sequence: TGTGCCAGCAGCTTATATTCGGGACAGCGAAGGGCTTTCTTT. Protein product: CASSLYSGQRRAFF. The J gene is TRBJ1-1, the V gene TRBV5-6; 7 positions agree with TRBD1. Per the germline V gene, CDR1 is SGHDT and CDR2 is YYEEEE. The CDR3 extends over 14 amino acids. Trimming cost V 2 bases and J 11 bases; bases outside gene matches: 12.

The chain has TRBV7-2 and TRBJ1-1, with D maybe TRBD1 (6 bases). Trimming removed 7 bases at V and 0 bases at J, with 15 bases between. Per germline, CDR1 SGHTA and CDR2 FQGNSA. This CDR3 spans 15 amino acids. The CDR3 DNA is TGTGCCAGCACCGGACAGAAAATCATGAACACTGAAGCTTTCTTT. Its translation: CASTGQKIMNTEAFF.

The V gene is TRBV16, the J gene TRBJ1-2; 8 positions match TRBD1. This CDR3 has 15 amino acids. Germline V gives CDR1 KGHSY, CDR2 FQNENV. J lost 6 bases, V lost 0 bases, and 6 bases had no gene match. Here the CDR3 reads CASSQSQSGGNGYTF. In DNA, the CDR3 is TGTGCCAGCAGCCAATCGCAGTCAGGGGGCAATGGCTACACCTTC.

The V call is TRBV5-4, the J call TRBJ1-1, with a possible D match to TRBD1 (6 bases). The CDR3 has 16 amino acids. Trimming shortened V by 3 bases and J by 1 base, and 16 bases separated the two germline ends. CDR1 is SGHNT and CDR2 is YYREEE in the germline V gene (reference sequence). The CDR3 DNA is TGTGCCAGCAGCTCCGCCACAGGGATGAGGAACACTGAAGCTTTCTTT. Residues: CASSSATGMRNTEAFF. Full variable domain (rest looked up from reference TRBV5-4 and TRBJ1-1): ETGVTQSPTHLIKTRGQQVTLRCSSQSGHNTVSWYQQALGQGPQFIFQYYREEENGRGNFPPRFSGLQFPNYSSELNVNALELDDSALYLCASSSATGMRNTEAFFGQGTRLTVV.

This clone was observed a single time. J is TRBJ2-5 and V is TRBV19; tentatively, D is TRBD2 (6 bases). The CDR3 totals 14 residues. V was clipped by 2 bases and J by 6 bases, with 13 bases between them. Germline V lookup: CDR1 LNHDA, CDR2 SQIVND (reference sequence). CDR3 sequence reads: CASSISPGVKTQYF. In nucleotides, the CDR3 is TGTGCCAGTAGTATATCCCCGGGAGTGAAGACCCAGTACTTC.

This chain joins TRBV5-1 and TRBJ2-2; D gene uncertain. The CDR3 extends over 16 amino acids. With 3 bases removed from V and 0 bases from J, the gap between germline ends came to 12 bases. Germline CDR1 reads SGHRS; CDR2 reads YFSETQ. The CDR3 protein is CASSSQGDANTGELFF. Written as DNA, the CDR3 is TGCGCCAGCAGCTCCCAAGGAGACGCGAACACCGGGGAGCTGTTTTTT.

The chain links TRBV7-2 to TRBJ2-2; 8 bases are a match to TRBD2. Trimming cost V 6 bases and J 6 bases; bases outside gene matches: 12. Germline loops: CDR1 SGHTA, CDR2 FQGNSA. This CDR3 region has 16 residues. The CDR3 spells CASSTPQAGEAGELFF. The DNA for the CDR3 is TGTGCCAGCAGTACACCTCAAGCGGGAGAAGCCGGGGAGCTGTTTTTT. Based on the CDR3 plus reference TRBV7-2 and TRBJ2-2, the full variable domain is GAGVSQSPSNKVTEKGKDVELRCDPISGHTALYWYRQSLGQGLEFLIYFQGNSAPDKSGLPSDRFSAERTGGSVSTLTIQRTQQEDSAVYLCASSTPQAGEAGELFFGEGSRLTVL.

The table lists this clone with a count of one. This chain links TRBV7-8 with TRBJ1-2; 7 bases are shared with TRBD1. Trimming cost V 5 bases and J 6 bases; bases outside gene matches: 12. This CDR3 has 15 amino acids. The V gene's germline CDR1 is SGHVS and CDR2 FQNEAQ. In DNA, the CDR3 is TGTGCCAGCAGCCCGGCCGCCCGGGACAGTCATGGCTACACCTTC. It encodes CASSPAARDSHGYTF.

This sequence joins TRBV15 and TRBJ1-1; unclear D gene. Per the germline V gene, CDR1 is LNHNV and CDR2 is YYDKDF (reference sequence). The CDR3 has 13 residues. The V end was cut by 1 base, the J end by 2 bases, with 5 bases between. In DNA, the CDR3 is TGTGCCACCAGCAGAGGGCCCAACACTGAAGCTTTCTTT. The encoded protein is CATSRGPNTEAFF.

This clone is a singleton in its sample. V usage is TRBV19 and J usage is TRBJ2-3; 7 nucleotides match TRBD1. V was pared by 1 base and J by 1 base, with 5 bases of the junction left unmatched. The CDR3 spans 16 residues. Germline V gene lookup returns CDR1 LNHDA and CDR2 SQIVND (reference sequence). The CDR3 is CASSIATGYGTDTQYF. CDR3 DNA: TGTGCCAGTAGTATAGCGACAGGGTACGGCACAGATACGCAGTATTTT.

This clone occurred a few times. J is TRBJ2-1 and V is TRBV6-5; D possibly corresponds to TRBD1 (6 bases). V gave up 7 bases and J gave up 8 bases, with 18 bases separating them. CDR1 is MNHEY, CDR2 SVGAGI, per germline. The CDR3 runs 14 residues. In DNA, the CDR3 is TGTGCCAGCAAATCCCTTGGGGGCCTTTATGAGCAGTTCTTC. This sequence encodes CASKSLGGLYEQFF.